This is a list of T cell receptor beta chains from one sample in a study of CD8+ T cells in alopecia areata. The table came from immunoSEQ multiplex PCR; TCRdb's copy has only in-frame clones and leaves some out. The top ten clones hold 2.5% to 3.5% of a sample with more than 95,000 clones, roughly two fifths of them seen once. The specimen sequenced was CD4+ T cells sorted from blood. These receptors all come from a human donor with alopecia areata. CDR3s leave out the opening cysteine and the closing phenylalanine or tryptophan. Fields, in order: J gene, V gene, CDR3 length, CDR3 protein.

J: TRBJ2-3; V: TRBV28; length: 10; CDR3: ASDTQGDTQY
J: TRBJ2-7; V: TRBV6-6; length: 12; CDR3: ASSYAGGNYEQY
J: TRBJ2-5; V: TRBV7-8; length: 12; CDR3: ASSLVTSQETQY
J: TRBJ2-3; V: TRBV15; length: 12; CDR3: ATSRDAESDTQY
J: TRBJ1-1; V: TRBV4-1; length: 13; CDR3: ASSQGRFGITEAF
J: TRBJ1-1; V: TRBV29-1; length: 10; CDR3: SVDTGFTEAF
J: TRBJ2-5; V: TRBV30; length: 11; CDR3: AWSGGSGQTQY
J: TRBJ2-1; V: TRBV7-3; length: 14; CDR3: ASSSLRRELGNEQF
J: TRBJ1-5; V: TRBV4-1; length: 13; CDR3: ASSQAQGSNQPQH
J: TRBJ1-1; V: TRBV19; length: 12; CDR3: ASSISITNDEAF
J: TRBJ2-3; V: TRBV28; length: 13; CDR3: ASKDGSTSTDTQY
J: TRBJ2-7; V: TRBV18; length: 14; CDR3: ASSPVSGRISYEQY
J: TRBJ2-7; V: TRBV13; length: 12; CDR3: ASSSRGGFDEQY
J: TRBJ2-3; V: TRBV7-3; length: 14; CDR3: ASSLYTSGPTDTQY
J: TRBJ2-1; V: TRBV29-1; length: 12; CDR3: SAEGQGRYNEQF
J: TRBJ2-5; V: TRBV7-2; length: 13; CDR3: ASSSVWGPKETQY
J: TRBJ2-2; V: TRBV7-9; length: 15; CDR3: ASSQGLPGMDTGELF
J: TRBJ2-1; V: TRBV28; length: 9; CDR3: ASSFRGKQF
J: TRBJ2-1; V: TRBV30; length: 9; CDR3: AWGLASEQF
J: TRBJ2-5; V: TRBV30; length: 11; CDR3: ASTGTGAKTQY
J: TRBJ1-5; V: TRBV27; length: 12; CDR3: ASSLSSGDQPQH
J: TRBJ2-7; V: TRBV27; length: 12; CDR3: ASPGDRGIHEQY
J: TRBJ2-3; V: TRBV4-1; length: 15; CDR3: ASSQGSGRANTDTQY
J: TRBJ2-2; V: TRBV29-1; length: 9; CDR3: SSVMTGELF
J: TRBJ2-2; V: TRBV27; length: 18; CDR3: ASSLSPLLAGAPNTGELF
J: TRBJ2-5; V: TRBV30; length: 10; CDR3: AWIRNQETQY
J: TRBJ1-5; V: TRBV19; length: 13; CDR3: ASSMDRASNQPQH
J: TRBJ1-1; V: TRBV7-2; length: 12; CDR3: ASSPHAVGPEAF
J: TRBJ2-2; V: TRBV5-1; length: 12; CDR3: ASSLAGNTGELF
J: TRBJ2-5; V: TRBV5-1; length: 14; CDR3: ASSTGTFSIQETQY
J: TRBJ2-3; V: TRBV6-6; length: 11; CDR3: ASRWDSTDTQY
J: TRBJ2-2; V: TRBV5-1; length: 13; CDR3: ASSLGDREARELF
J: TRBJ2-3; V: TRBV20-1; length: 8; CDR3: SAAQDTQY
J: TRBJ1-5; V: TRBV27; length: 16; CDR3: ASSPRPGGTGDNQPQH
J: TRBJ2-3; V: TRBV7-9; length: 10; CDR3: ASSLSTDTQY
J: TRBJ2-2; V: TRBV7-2; length: 13; CDR3: ASSLMGQNTGELF
J: TRBJ2-1; V: TRBV29-1; length: 10; CDR3: SVLFSYNEQF
J: TRBJ2-7; V: TRBV30; length: 11; CDR3: AWSQATLYEQY
J: TRBJ1-1; V: TRBV27; length: 12; CDR3: ASKPADFNTEAF
J: TRBJ2-7; V: TRBV18; length: 12; CDR3: ASSSTGVLYEQY
J: TRBJ2-5; V: TRBV4-2; length: 12; CDR3: ASSPITGGETQY
J: TRBJ2-5; V: TRBV7-2; length: 11; CDR3: ASSLATEETQY